The entry below gives a single T cell receptor (beta chain) sequence along with its context. The record originates from a study of blood T cell repertoires in COVID-19. Study overall: Sites across the United States, Italy and Spain contributed samples from acute and convalescent COVID-19. Sources were T cells, B-cell-depleted T cells, or PBMCs; the material itself was cDNA or gDNA.

Source study methods: It was from reference gene primer amplification that nucleated cell counts were estimated. TCRdb's table, derived via immunoSEQ multiplex PCR, lists solely in-frame clones and lacks some. For V, J and clone size, that table is used; D and trimming come from the DNA. This sample has some 260,000 clones, with roughly 77% found just once. V was pared by 3 bases and J by 0 bases, with 15 bases between. The CDR3 loop spans 16 amino acids. The germline gives CDR1 LGHNA, CDR2 YNFKEQ. Sequences were obtained from peripheral blood. This chain links TRBV4-2 with TRBJ2-7, with a tentative D call TRBD2 (6 bases). This TCR was recovered from a woman of 80 years or more with acute or convalescent COVID-19. CDR3 loop: CASSQGGGLSSYEQYF. The CDR3, as DNA: TGTGCCAGCAGCCAGGGAGGAGGACTTAGCTCCTACGAGCAGTACTTC.